These T cell receptor beta chains were read from a single sample in a study of OX40 agonist ivuxolimab in advanced cancers. Clones were read by immunoSEQ multiplex PCR, and TCRdb kept only the in-frame ones, dropping some. The table includes 60,000 to 100,000 clones, under 85% detected once. Sample: CD4+ or CD8+ T cells sorted from blood, taken in a trial of the OX40 agonist ivuxolimab. The receptors derive from an adult with an advanced solid tumor such as melanoma, head and neck, liver or kidney cancer. The CDR3 runs from the conserved cysteine through the conserved F or W. Each record gives: D gene, J gene, V gene, clone size, CDR3 DNA, CDR3 protein. D genes are given only for firm matches. Rows may omit the clone size; those that give it use once, few, many or a size class.

D gene: TRBD1
J gene: TRBJ1-1
V gene: TRBV18
clone size: .
CDR3 DNA: TGTGCCAGCTCCCCAGACAGGGCCCCTTTCTTT
CDR3 protein: CASSPDRAPFF

D gene: .
J gene: TRBJ2-1
V gene: TRBV2
clone size: few
CDR3 DNA: TGTGCCAGCAGTGTACCCTTAGCGAGAGACTCCTACAATGAGCAGTTCTTC
CDR3 protein: CASSVPLARDSYNEQFF

D gene: TRBD1
J gene: TRBJ2-2
V gene: TRBV2
clone size: .
CDR3 DNA: TGTGCCAGCAGGGCCCCGGGACAGGGTGAGGGCGGGGAGCTGTTTTTT
CDR3 protein: CASRAPGQGEGGELFF

D gene: .
J gene: TRBJ2-7
V gene: TRBV6-6
clone size: .
CDR3 DNA: TGTGCCAGCAGTTCGAGCGGTGCTACCTACGAGCAGTACTTC
CDR3 protein: CASSSSGATYEQYF

D gene: TRBD2
J gene: TRBJ2-3
V gene: TRBV19
clone size: .
CDR3 DNA: TGTGCCACTAGCGGGGGGTATGACACAGATACGCAGTATTTT
CDR3 protein: CATSGGYDTDTQYF

D gene: .
J gene: TRBJ1-1
V gene: TRBV6-4
clone size: .
CDR3 DNA: TGTGCCACCGGGGGGGTCCGGGTGAACACTGAAGCTTTCTTT
CDR3 protein: CATGGVRVNTEAFF

D gene: .
J gene: TRBJ2-7
V gene: TRBV30
clone size: .
CDR3 DNA: TGTGCCTGGGGTAAAGGACTCTCCTCCTACGAGCAGTACTTC
CDR3 protein: CAWGKGLSSYEQYF

D gene: .
J gene: TRBJ1-1
V gene: TRBV7-2
clone size: .
CDR3 DNA: TGTGCCAGCAGCACCCAGGGGTTTGACACTGAAGCTTTCTTT
CDR3 protein: CASSTQGFDTEAFF

D gene: .
J gene: TRBJ1-2
V gene: TRBV2
clone size: once
CDR3 DNA: TGTGCCAGCAGTGTCCAAGGTTCGACTAACTATGGCTACACCTTC
CDR3 protein: CASSVQGSTNYGYTF

D gene: TRBD2
J gene: TRBJ2-1
V gene: TRBV2
clone size: .
CDR3 DNA: TGTGCCAGCAGTGAGAGACTAGCGGGAGTGGGTGGTAGGTTCTTC
CDR3 protein: CASSERLAGVGGRFF

D gene: .
J gene: TRBJ2-3
V gene: TRBV5-4
clone size: .
CDR3 DNA: TGTGCCAGCAGCTTGACTAGAGGTAGCACAGATACGCAGTATTTT
CDR3 protein: CASSLTRGSTDTQYF

D gene: TRBD2
J gene: TRBJ2-3
V gene: TRBV6-5
clone size: .
CDR3 DNA: TGTGCCAGCAGTTACGGCCTTGGGAGGGGCACAGATACGCAGTATTTT
CDR3 protein: CASSYGLGRGTDTQYF

D gene: .
J gene: TRBJ2-7
V gene: TRBV19
clone size: .
CDR3 DNA: TGTGCCAGTAGTGTCGGGACATCCTACGAGCAGTACTTC
CDR3 protein: CASSVGTSYEQYF

D gene: TRBD2
J gene: TRBJ2-5
V gene: TRBV7-2
clone size: once
CDR3 DNA: TGTGCCAGCAGCTTCGGGCTGGGAGCGGGAGCCCAAGAGACCCAGTACTTC
CDR3 protein: CASSFGLGAGAQETQYF

D gene: TRBD1
J gene: TRBJ2-7
V gene: TRBV4-3
clone size: .
CDR3 DNA: TGCGCCAGCAGCTTAGAACAGGGGGCTACCTACGAGCAGTACTTC
CDR3 protein: CASSLEQGATYEQYF

D gene: TRBD1
J gene: TRBJ1-5
V gene: TRBV28
clone size: .
CDR3 DNA: TGTGCCAGCACGGGGACAGGGTCGCATCAGCCCCAGCATTTT
CDR3 protein: CASTGTGSHQPQHF

D gene: .
J gene: TRBJ2-5
V gene: TRBV5-1
clone size: .
CDR3 DNA: TGCGCCAGCAGCAGATTTGTACAAGAGACCCAGTACTTC
CDR3 protein: CASSRFVQETQYF

D gene: TRBD2
J gene: TRBJ2-7
V gene: TRBV7-2
clone size: .
CDR3 DNA: TGTGCCAGCAGCCCCCCGGAGGCGGGGGACTACGAGCAGTACTTC
CDR3 protein: CASSPPEAGDYEQYF

D gene: .
J gene: TRBJ1-5
V gene: TRBV7-2
clone size: .
CDR3 DNA: TGTGCCAGCAGCTTAGGACAGGCCCGCAATCAGCCCCAGCATTTT
CDR3 protein: CASSLGQARNQPQHF

D gene: .
J gene: TRBJ2-7
V gene: TRBV7-2
clone size: once
CDR3 DNA: TGTGCCAGCAGCTCGGGACATAGGTCTCTTTCCTACGAGCAGTACTTC
CDR3 protein: CASSSGHRSLSYEQYF

D gene: TRBD2
J gene: TRBJ2-3
V gene: TRBV27
clone size: once
CDR3 DNA: TGTGCCAGCAGCCTCTTGAGGACTAGCGGGAGGGCAGGGACAGATACGCAGTATTTT
CDR3 protein: CASSLLRTSGRAGTDTQYF

D gene: TRBD1
J gene: TRBJ2-2
V gene: TRBV5-1
clone size: .
CDR3 DNA: TGCGCCAGCAGCGACGGGACAGGGTACACCGGGGAGCTGTTTTTT
CDR3 protein: CASSDGTGYTGELFF